The 20 T cell receptor beta chains below all came from one sample that was sequenced in a study of cytomegalovirus exposure and HLA in healthy donors (dated by TCRdb to the late 2010s). The method behind the library was the immunoSEQ multiplex PCR assay. The multiplex PCR relied on a mix of 60 forward primers for TCR Vbeta segments and 13 reverse primers for TCR Jbeta segments. TCRdb limited this immuneACCESS table to in-frame rearrangements with V and J called. A share of clones is missing; checked studies link under half to unresolved V genes, and the rest is unexplained. The table for this sample lists roughly 100,000 clones; roughly 78% of them were counted only once. The top ten constitute roughly 1.7% of the sample. The specimen was PBMCs. Receptors were obtained from a woman aged 35 to 49 in good health and CMV-seronegative.

The CDR3 is CASSFNTGGPGELFF. The CDR3 DNA sequence: TGTGCCAGCAGCTTTAACACAGGGGGTCCCGGGGAGCTGTTTTTT. This chain links TRBV7-3 with TRBJ2-2; 8 bases are shared with TRBD1. The junction had 6 bases not matched to a gene; V was cut back by 3 bases and J by 6 bases. In germline, CDR1 is SGHTA, CDR2 FQGTGA. The length of the CDR3 is 15 residues. The whole variable domain, remainder taken from reference TRBV7-3 and TRBJ2-2, is GAGVSQTPSNKVTEKGKYVELRCDPISGHTALYWYRQSLGQGPEFLIYFQGTGAADDSGLPNDRFFAVRPEGSVSTLKIQRTERGDSAVYLCASSFNTGGPGELFFGEGSRLTVL.

This chain joins TRBV7-9 and TRBJ2-5; 8 positions match TRBD1. With V trimmed by 1 base and J by 1 base, 2 bases remained unmatched. This CDR3 has 15 amino acids. Per germline, CDR1 SEHNR and CDR2 FQNEAQ (reference sequence). In nucleotides, the CDR3 is TGTGCCAGCAGCTTAGGGGACAGGTTCCAAGAGACCCAGTACTTC. Amino acid sequence: CASSLGDRFQETQYF.

There are a few counts of this clone. The chain carries TRBV6-5 and TRBJ2-7, with TRBD2 as a possible D gene (7 bases). The CDR3 length is 15 residues. The ends were cut back, 2 bases at V and 2 bases at J, with 13 bases in the middle. The germline CDR1 and CDR2 sequences are MNHEY and SVGAGI. The CDR3 DNA is TGTGCCAGCAGTTACGGGGGGGGCAGGGCCTACGAGCAGTACTTC. Its protein is CASSYGGGRAYEQYF.

The rearrangement links TRBV28 to TRBJ2-5, with 10 bases identical to TRBD2. CDR3 length: 19 residues. Germline V gene sequence: CDR1 MDHEN, CDR2 SYDVKM. With V trimmed by 2 bases and J by 5 bases, 17 bases remained unmatched. Written as DNA, the CDR3 is TGTGCCAGCAGTTTAGAGCTAGCGGGAGTCCTTATAAAGGGGGAGACCCAGTACTTC. Translation: CASSLELAGVLIKGETQYF.

The CDR3 DNA reads as TGTGCCAGCAGCTCAAGCCAGGGATCAGGGGCCAACGTCCTGACTTTC. This codes for CASSSSQGSGANVLTF. The genes are TRBV7-6 and TRBJ2-6, with D possibly being TRBD1 (5 bases). V was shortened by 4 bases and J by 4 bases, with 14 bases between the two germline ends. Germline V gene lookup returns CDR1 SGHVS and CDR2 FNYEAQ. The CDR3 has 16 amino acids.

The table lists this clone with a count of one. This chain uses TRBV11-2 with TRBJ2-1; D possibly corresponds to TRBD2 (6 bases). The CDR3 totals 15 residues. The V and J ends lost 0 bases and 2 bases respectively, with 8 bases between them. Germline V lookup: CDR1 SGHAT, CDR2 FQNNGV. The CDR3 bases are TGTGCCAGCAGCTTAGACGGGAGAGCCTACAATGAGCAGTTCTTC. This encodes CASSLDGRAYNEQFF.

V gene TRBV19 combines with J gene TRBJ2-7; a possible D gene is TRBD2 (6 bases). There are 13 residues in the CDR3. Trimming pared 6 bases from V and 4 bases from J, leaving 13 bases between. CDR1 is LNHDA, CDR2 SQIVND, per germline (reference sequence). The CDR3 DNA reads as TGTGCCAGTAGGGAGGGTGGAAGGTACGAGCAGTACTTC. It specifies CASREGGRYEQYF.

The chain joins TRBV5-4 to TRBJ2-1, with D hard to call. This CDR3 is 12 amino acids long. CDR1 and CDR2 from the germline V gene are SGHNT and YYREEE (reference sequence). V lost 2 bases and J lost 6, with 6 bases in between. Here the CDR3 DNA reads TGTGCCAGCAGCTTACAGACCAATGAGCAGTTCTTC. Translation gives CASSLQTNEQFF.

This rearrangement joins TRBV7-8 to TRBJ2-7; 7 bases map to TRBD1. Unmatched junction bases numbered 6, after V lost 1 base and J lost 3 bases. The germline V gene encodes CDR1 SGHVS and CDR2 FQNEAQ. The CDR3 contains 15 residues. CDR3 in DNA: TGTGCCAGCAGCTTAGTCCCACAGGGGAACTACGAGCAGTACTTC. Translated: CASSLVPQGNYEQYF.

This clone was counted between two and nine times. V is TRBV30 and J is TRBJ2-3; the match to TRBD2 covers 12 bases. There are 15 residues in the CDR3. Germline V CDR1 and CDR2: GTSNPN, SVGIG (reference sequence). Unmatched junction bases numbered 5, after V lost 1 base and J lost 6 bases. In DNA form, the CDR3 reads TGTGCCTGGAGTGAGCTAGCGGGGGGGAGGGATACGCAGTATTTT. This codes for CAWSELAGGRDTQYF.

The CDR3 bases are TGTGCCAGCAGTTGGACAGGGGATGGCTACACCTTC. It translates to CASSWTGDGYTF. The rearrangement uses TRBV6-5 and TRBJ1-2; 9 positions match TRBD1. The V gene end was trimmed by 4 bases and the J gene end by 6 bases; junction bases not matched to a gene: 0. The CDR3 length is 12 residues. Per the germline V gene, CDR1 is MNHEY and CDR2 is SVGAGI.

The CDR3 DNA reads TGTGCCAGCAGTGACTCGCAGGGGGCGGACACTGAAGCTTTCTTT. This gives the protein CASSDSQGADTEAFF. The chain has TRBV6-4 and TRBJ1-1, with TRBD1 matching 8 bases. CDR1 and CDR2 from the germline V gene are MRHNA and SNTAGT. V shed 0 bases, J shed 3 bases, and the junction held 3 bases outside the gene matches. There are 15 residues in the CDR3.

The chain recombines TRBV19 with TRBJ2-6, with D perhaps matching TRBD2 (5 bases). The CDR3 has 16 amino acids. Per the germline V gene, CDR1 is LNHDA and CDR2 is SQIVND (reference sequence). V was shortened by 1 base and J by 7 bases, with 14 bases between the two germline ends. CDR3 protein: CASSIGGSVAANVLTF. The CDR3 bases are TGTGCCAGTAGTATAGGAGGGAGTGTGGCCGCCAACGTCCTGACTTTC. The entire variable domain, with the rest obtained from reference TRBV19 and TRBJ2-6, is as follows: DGGITQSPKYLFRKEGQNVTLSCEQNLNHDAMYWYRQDPGQGLRLIYYSQIVNDFQKGDIAEGYSVSREKKESFPLTVTSAQKNPTAFYLCASSIGGSVAANVLTFGAGSRLTVL.

This clone has only a few counts. The chain's CDR3 is CASSEVVAGEKLFF. DNA of the CDR3: TGTGCCAGCAGTGAGGTCGTTGCAGGTGAAAAACTGTTTTTT. V usage is TRBV6-1 and J usage is TRBJ1-4; D is ambiguous. V lost 3 bases to trimming and J lost 7 bases, with 12 bases between them. The CDR3 runs to 14 residues. CDR1 MNHNS and CDR2 SASEGT come from the germline V gene.

This clone was recorded only once. The V and J genes are TRBV5-1 and TRBJ2-3, with TRBD1 matching over 9 bases. In germline, CDR1 is SGHRS, CDR2 YFSETQ. The CDR3 is made up of 15 amino acids. Losses at the gene ends were 0 bases for V and 4 bases for J; bases not matched to a gene: 3. The CDR3 loop is CASSLGDRDPDTQYF. The CDR3 nucleotides are TGCGCCAGCAGCTTGGGGGACAGGGACCCAGATACGCAGTATTTT.

The chain is built from TRBV28 and TRBJ2-1, with D possibly being TRBD2 (6 bases). The germline V gene encodes CDR1 MDHEN and CDR2 SYDVKM. The CDR3 extends over 14 amino acids. Trimming removed 3 bases at V and 5 bases at J, with 11 bases between. CDR3: CASSFMGGDNEQFF. In DNA, the CDR3 is TGTGCCAGCAGTTTTATGGGGGGTGACAATGAGCAGTTCTTC.

The chain links TRBV27 to TRBJ2-7, with D possibly being TRBD2 (6 bases). The length of the CDR3 is 16 residues. V shed 3 bases and J shed 0 bases, with 15 bases lying between them. In germline, CDR1 is MNHEY, CDR2 SMNVEV (reference sequence). Written as DNA, the CDR3 is TGTGCCAGCAGTTTTTCCGGATCGGGAGCCTCCTACGAGCAGTACTTC. It yields the protein CASSFSGSGASYEQYF.

The V call is TRBV5-6, the J call TRBJ2-2, with a possible D match to TRBD1 (5 bases). There are 13 residues in the CDR3. With 2 bases removed from V and 5 bases from J, the gap between germline ends came to 7 bases. Germline loops: CDR1 SGHDT, CDR2 YYEEEE. In DNA form, the CDR3 reads TGTGCCAGCAGCTTACAGGTTACCGGGGAGCTGTTTTTT. Protein product: CASSLQVTGELFF.

V is TRBV11-2 and J is TRBJ1-6; no clear D. Germline V gene lookup returns CDR1 SGHAT and CDR2 FQNNGV. V lost 0 bases and J lost 0, with 15 bases in between. This CDR3 spans 19 amino acids. CDR3 coding DNA: TGTGCCAGCAGCTTAGATCTGGAGTTTAAGAGCTCCTATAATTCACCCCTCCACTTT. It translates to CASSLDLEFKSSYNSPLHF.

The V gene is TRBV28, the J gene TRBJ1-2; D ambiguous. Germline V gene sequence: CDR1 MDHEN, CDR2 SYDVKM. The CDR3 extends over 16 amino acids. V was pared by 5 bases and J by 4 bases, with 20 bases between. The CDR3 region has the DNA TGTGCCAGCAGTCCATACCCCTCCCCTAGTGGCTATGGCTACACCTTC. It codes for CASSPYPSPSGYGYTF.